This entry is about one TCR beta chain. This sample was taken from a study of cytomegalovirus exposure and HLA in healthy donors. Produced via immunoSEQ multiplex PCR; TCRdb's table is partial and in-frame only. In the table there are 150,000 to 200,000 clones, roughly 83% of which are singletons. The CDR3 is 14 residues long. Trimming removed 2 bases from V and 1 base from J, with 9 bases in between. The germline V gene encodes CDR1 SGHRS and CDR2 YFSETQ. These donors were members of the roughly 120-subject validation cohort, a group separate from the approximately 700-subject first cohort. The chain joins TRBV5-1 to TRBJ1-1, with D tentatively TRBD1 (5 bases). What was sequenced was PBMCs. This sequence originates from a woman between 18 and 30 years old in good health and CMV-seronegative. The CDR3, as DNA: TGCGCCAGCAGCTTTGGGGGGACGAACACTGAAGCTTTCTTT. This codes for CASSFGGTNTEAFF.